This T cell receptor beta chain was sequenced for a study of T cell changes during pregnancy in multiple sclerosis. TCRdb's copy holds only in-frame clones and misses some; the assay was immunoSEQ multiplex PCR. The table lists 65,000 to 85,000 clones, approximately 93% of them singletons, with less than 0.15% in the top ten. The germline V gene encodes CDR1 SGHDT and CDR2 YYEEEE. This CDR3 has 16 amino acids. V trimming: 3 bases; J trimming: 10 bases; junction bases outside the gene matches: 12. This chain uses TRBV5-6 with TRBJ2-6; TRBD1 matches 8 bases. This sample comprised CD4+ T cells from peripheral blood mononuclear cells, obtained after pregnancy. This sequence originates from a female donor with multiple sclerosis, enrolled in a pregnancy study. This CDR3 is CASSSPRQGSSNVLTF. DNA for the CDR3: TGTGCCAGCAGCTCCCCCCGACAGGGGTCATCTAACGTCCTGACTTTC.